One TCR beta chain is described in this entry. The data were taken from a study of blood T cell repertoires in COVID-19. Overall study: PBMCs, B-cell-depleted T cells, or T cells were the source of the cDNA or gDNA that made up the material.

Germline CDR1 SGHVS, CDR2 FQNEAQ. The CDR3 runs to 15 residues. The V and J ends lost 2 bases and 4 bases respectively, with 13 bases between them. Authors' data handling: By means of reference gene primer amplification, nucleated cell counts were estimated. Method: immunoSEQ multiplex PCR; TCRdb's copy keeps in-frame clones and lacks some. That table is the source of V, J and clone size, and D and trimming were worked out from the DNA. The sample holds 250,000 to 350,000 clones, 86% seen once. The clonotype was recovered from a woman aged 30 to 39 with active or convalescent COVID-19. The chain employs TRBV7-8 and TRBJ2-3, with D tentatively TRBD1 (6 bases). The material sequenced was peripheral blood. The DNA for the CDR3 is TGTGCCAGCAGCTTACGTCAGGGGACGGCAGATACGCAGTATTTT. Its protein is CASSLRQGTADTQYF.